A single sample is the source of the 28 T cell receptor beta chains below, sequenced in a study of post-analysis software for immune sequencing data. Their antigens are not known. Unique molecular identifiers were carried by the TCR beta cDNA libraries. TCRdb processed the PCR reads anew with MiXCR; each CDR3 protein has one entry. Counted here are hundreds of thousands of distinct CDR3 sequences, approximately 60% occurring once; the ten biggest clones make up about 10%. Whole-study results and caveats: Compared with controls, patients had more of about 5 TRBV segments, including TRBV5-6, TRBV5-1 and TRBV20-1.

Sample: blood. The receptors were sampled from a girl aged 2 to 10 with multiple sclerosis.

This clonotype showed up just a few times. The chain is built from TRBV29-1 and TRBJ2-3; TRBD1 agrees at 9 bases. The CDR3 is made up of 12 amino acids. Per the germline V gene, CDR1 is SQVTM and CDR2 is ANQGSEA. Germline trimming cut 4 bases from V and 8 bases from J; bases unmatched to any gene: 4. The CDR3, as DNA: TGCAGCGTTGGACAGGGGGAGGGTACGCAGTATTTT. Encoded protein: CSVGQGEGTQYF.

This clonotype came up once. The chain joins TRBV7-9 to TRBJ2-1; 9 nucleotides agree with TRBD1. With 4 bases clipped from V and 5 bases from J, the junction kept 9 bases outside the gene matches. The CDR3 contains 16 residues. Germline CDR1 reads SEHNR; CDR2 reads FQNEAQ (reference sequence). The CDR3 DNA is TGTGCCAGCAGCTCACCATGGGGACAGGGTAACAATGAGCAGTTCTTC. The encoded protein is CASSSPWGQGNNEQFF.

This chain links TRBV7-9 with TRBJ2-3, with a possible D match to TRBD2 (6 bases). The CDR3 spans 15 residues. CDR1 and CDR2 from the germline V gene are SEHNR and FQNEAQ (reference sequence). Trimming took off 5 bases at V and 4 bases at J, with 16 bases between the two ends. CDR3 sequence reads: CASSPRRAPPDTQYF. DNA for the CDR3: TGTGCCAGCAGCCCGAGGAGGGCCCCCCCAGATACGCAGTATTTT.

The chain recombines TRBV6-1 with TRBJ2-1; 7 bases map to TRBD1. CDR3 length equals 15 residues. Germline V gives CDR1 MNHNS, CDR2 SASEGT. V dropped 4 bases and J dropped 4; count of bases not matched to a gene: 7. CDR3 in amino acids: CASSGDGTAYNEQFF. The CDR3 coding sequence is TGTGCCAGCAGTGGGGACGGGACAGCTTACAATGAGCAGTTCTTC.

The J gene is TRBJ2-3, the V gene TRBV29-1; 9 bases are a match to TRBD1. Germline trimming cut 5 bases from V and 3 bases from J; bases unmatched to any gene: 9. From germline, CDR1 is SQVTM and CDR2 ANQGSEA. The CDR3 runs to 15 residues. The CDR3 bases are TGCAGCGTTCCTAACAGGGGGCGCCAGACAGATACGCAGTATTTT. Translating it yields CSVPNRGRQTDTQYF.

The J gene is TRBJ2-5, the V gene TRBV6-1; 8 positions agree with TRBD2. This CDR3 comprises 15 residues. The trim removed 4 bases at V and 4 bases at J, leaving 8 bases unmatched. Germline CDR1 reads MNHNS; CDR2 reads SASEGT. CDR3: CASSAWDSGTETQYF. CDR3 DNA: TGTGCCAGCAGTGCCTGGGATAGCGGGACAGAGACCCAGTACTTC.

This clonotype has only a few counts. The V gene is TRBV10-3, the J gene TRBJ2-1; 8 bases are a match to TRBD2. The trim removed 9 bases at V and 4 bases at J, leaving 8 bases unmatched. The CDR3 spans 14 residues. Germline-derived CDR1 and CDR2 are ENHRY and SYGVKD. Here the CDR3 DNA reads TGTGCCATTGGCCCGGGACTAGATTACAATGAGCAGTTCTTC. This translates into CAIGPGLDYNEQFF.

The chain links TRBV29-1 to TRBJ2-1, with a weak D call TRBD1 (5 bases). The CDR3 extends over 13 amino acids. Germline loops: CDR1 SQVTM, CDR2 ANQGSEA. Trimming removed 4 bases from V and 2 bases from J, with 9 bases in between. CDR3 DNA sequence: TGCAGCGTTGGATCGACAGCCTACAATGAGCAGTTCTTC. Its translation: CSVGSTAYNEQFF.

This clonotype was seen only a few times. The CDR3 DNA follows: TGTGCCAGCAGCCAACTGAGTGAGACCCAGTACTTC. Residues: CASSQLSETQYF. The J gene is TRBJ2-5, the V gene TRBV3-1; D remains ambiguous. Germline V gene lookup returns CDR1 LGHDT and CDR2 YNNKEL (reference sequence). The CDR3 has 12 amino acids. V lost 2 bases, J lost 5 bases, and 6 bases lay in between.

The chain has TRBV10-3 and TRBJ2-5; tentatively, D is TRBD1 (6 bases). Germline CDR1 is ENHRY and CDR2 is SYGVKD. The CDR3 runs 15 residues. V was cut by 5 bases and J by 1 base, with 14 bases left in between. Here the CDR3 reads CAISFGRGGQETQYF. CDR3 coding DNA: TGTGCCATCAGTTTTGGGAGAGGGGGCCAAGAGACCCAGTACTTC.

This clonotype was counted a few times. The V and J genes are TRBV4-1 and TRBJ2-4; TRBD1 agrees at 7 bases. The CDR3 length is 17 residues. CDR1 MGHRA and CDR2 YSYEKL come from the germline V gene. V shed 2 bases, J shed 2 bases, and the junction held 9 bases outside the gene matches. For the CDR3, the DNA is TGCGCCAGCAGCCAACCCAGTCGGACAGGAACCAAAAACATTCAGTACTTC. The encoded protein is CASSQPSRTGTKNIQYF.

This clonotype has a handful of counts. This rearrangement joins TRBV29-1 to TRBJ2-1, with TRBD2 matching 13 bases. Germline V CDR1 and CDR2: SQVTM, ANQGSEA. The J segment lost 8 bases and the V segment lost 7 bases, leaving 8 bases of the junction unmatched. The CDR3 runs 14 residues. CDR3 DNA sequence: TGCAGCGGGTCCGGGACTAGCGGGACCTATGAGCAGTTCTTC. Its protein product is CSGSGTSGTYEQFF.

The DNA of the CDR3 is TGTGCCAGCACCCGAGGGGGGGAGGGAAACATTCAGTACTTC. This gives the protein CASTRGGEGNIQYF. V usage is TRBV2 and J usage is TRBJ2-7; a possible D gene is TRBD2 (7 bases). The DNA end is more similar to TRBJ2-4, so the J call may be wrong. The CDR3 is 14 residues long. Germline V gives CDR1 SNHLY, CDR2 FYNNEI.

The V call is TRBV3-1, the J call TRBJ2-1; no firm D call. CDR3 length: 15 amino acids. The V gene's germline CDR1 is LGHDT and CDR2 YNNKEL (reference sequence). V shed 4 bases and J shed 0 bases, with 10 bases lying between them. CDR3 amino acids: CASSRASASYNEQFF. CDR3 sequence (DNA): TGTGCCAGCAGCCGCGCGAGCGCCTCCTACAATGAGCAGTTCTTC.

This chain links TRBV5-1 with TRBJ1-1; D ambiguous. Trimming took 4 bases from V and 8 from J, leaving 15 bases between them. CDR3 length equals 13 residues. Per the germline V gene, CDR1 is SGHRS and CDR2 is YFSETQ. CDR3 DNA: TGCGCCAGCAGCCGGCCTGGAGCGGCAGAAGCTTTCTTT. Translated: CASSRPGAAEAFF.

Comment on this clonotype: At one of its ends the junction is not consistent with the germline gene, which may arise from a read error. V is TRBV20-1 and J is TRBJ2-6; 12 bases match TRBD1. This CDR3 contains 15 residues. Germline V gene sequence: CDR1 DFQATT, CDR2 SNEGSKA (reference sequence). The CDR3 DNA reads TGCAGTGGAGAGGGACAGGGGGCTGGGACCAACGTCCTGACTTTC. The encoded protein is CSGEGQGAGTNVLTF.

The CDR3 DNA follows: TGTGCCAGCAGTTCGAACGAAGGCGATGAGCAGTTCTTC. Encoded protein: CASSSNEGDEQFF. V is TRBV6-2 or TRBV6-3 and J is TRBJ2-1; D remains unclear. The ends were cut back, 4 bases at V and 8 bases at J, with 12 bases in the middle. This CDR3 has 13 amino acids. The germline V gene has CDR1 MNHEY and CDR2 SVGEGT.

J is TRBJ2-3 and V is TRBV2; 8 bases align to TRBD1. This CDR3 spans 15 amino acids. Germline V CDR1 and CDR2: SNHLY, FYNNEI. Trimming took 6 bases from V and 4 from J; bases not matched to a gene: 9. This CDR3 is CASRPTGVGADTQYF. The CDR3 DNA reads TGTGCCAGCAGACCGACAGGGGTGGGGGCAGATACGCAGTATTTT.

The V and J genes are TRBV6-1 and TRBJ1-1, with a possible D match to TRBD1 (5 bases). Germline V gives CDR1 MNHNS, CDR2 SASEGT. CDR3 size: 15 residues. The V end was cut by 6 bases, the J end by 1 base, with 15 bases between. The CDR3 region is CASRTAITTNTEAFF. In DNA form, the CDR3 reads TGTGCCAGCAGGACAGCGATTACAACGAACACTGAAGCTTTCTTT.

CDR3 sequence: CASSLDRRAAHYYEQYF. Written as DNA, the CDR3 is TGTGCCAGCAGCTTAGACCGGAGGGCGGCACACTACTACGAGCAGTACTTC. This chain uses TRBV7-6 with TRBJ2-7, with D perhaps matching TRBD2 (6 bases). The CDR3 is 17 residues long. Germline V lookup: CDR1 SGHVS, CDR2 FNYEAQ. Trimming took off 1 base at V and 3 bases at J, with 19 bases between the two ends.

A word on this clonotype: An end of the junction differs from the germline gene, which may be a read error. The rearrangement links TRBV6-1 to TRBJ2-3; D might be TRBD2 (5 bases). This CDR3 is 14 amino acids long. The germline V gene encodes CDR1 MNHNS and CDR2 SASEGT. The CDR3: CASSVEPSTDMQYF. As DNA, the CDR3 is TGTGCCAGCAGTGTGGAACCTAGCACAGATATGCAGTATTTT.

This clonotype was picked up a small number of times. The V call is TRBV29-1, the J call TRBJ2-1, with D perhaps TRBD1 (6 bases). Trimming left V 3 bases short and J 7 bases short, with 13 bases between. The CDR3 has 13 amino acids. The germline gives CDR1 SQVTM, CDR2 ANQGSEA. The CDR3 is CSVETQGWNEQFF. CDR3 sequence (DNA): TGCAGCGTTGAGACTCAGGGGTGGAATGAGCAGTTCTTC.

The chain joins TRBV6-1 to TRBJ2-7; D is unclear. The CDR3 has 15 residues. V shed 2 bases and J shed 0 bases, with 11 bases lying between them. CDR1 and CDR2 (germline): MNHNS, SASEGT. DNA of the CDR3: TGTGCCAGCAGTGAACCCGGAAGAGACTCCTACGAGCAGTACTTC. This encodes CASSEPGRDSYEQYF.

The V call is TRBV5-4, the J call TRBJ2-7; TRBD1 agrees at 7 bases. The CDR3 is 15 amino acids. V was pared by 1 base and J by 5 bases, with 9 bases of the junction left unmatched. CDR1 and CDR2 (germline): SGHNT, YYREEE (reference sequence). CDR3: CASSLQGVKTNEQYF. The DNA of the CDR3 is TGTGCCAGCAGCTTGCAGGGGGTAAAAACCAACGAGCAGTACTTC.

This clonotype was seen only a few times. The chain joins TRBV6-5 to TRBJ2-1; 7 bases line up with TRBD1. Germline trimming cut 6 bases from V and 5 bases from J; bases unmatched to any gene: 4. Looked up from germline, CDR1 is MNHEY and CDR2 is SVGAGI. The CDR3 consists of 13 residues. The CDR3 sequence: CASRRDSNNEQFF. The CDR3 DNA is TGTGCCAGCAGGAGGGACAGCAACAATGAGCAGTTCTTC.

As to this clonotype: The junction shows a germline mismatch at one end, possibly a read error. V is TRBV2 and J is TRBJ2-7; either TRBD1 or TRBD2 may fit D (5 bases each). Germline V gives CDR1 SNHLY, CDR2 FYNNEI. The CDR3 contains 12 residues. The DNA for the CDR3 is TGTGCCGGCAGCCGGGACCCCTACGAGCAGTACTTC. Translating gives CAGSRDPYEQYF.

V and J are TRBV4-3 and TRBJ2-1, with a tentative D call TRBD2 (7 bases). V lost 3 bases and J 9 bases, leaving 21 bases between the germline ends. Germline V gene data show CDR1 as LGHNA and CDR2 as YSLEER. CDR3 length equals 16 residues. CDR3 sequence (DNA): TGCGCCAGCAGCCAGAGGGGGTGGGCTAGCGGCATTGAGCAGTTCTTC. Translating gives CASSQRGWASGIEQFF.

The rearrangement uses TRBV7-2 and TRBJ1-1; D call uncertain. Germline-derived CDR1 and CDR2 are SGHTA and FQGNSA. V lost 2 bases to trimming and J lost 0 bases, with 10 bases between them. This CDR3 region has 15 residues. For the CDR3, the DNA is TGTGCCAGCAGCTTAACCTCCCTTATGAACACTGAAGCTTTCTTT. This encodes CASSLTSLMNTEAFF.